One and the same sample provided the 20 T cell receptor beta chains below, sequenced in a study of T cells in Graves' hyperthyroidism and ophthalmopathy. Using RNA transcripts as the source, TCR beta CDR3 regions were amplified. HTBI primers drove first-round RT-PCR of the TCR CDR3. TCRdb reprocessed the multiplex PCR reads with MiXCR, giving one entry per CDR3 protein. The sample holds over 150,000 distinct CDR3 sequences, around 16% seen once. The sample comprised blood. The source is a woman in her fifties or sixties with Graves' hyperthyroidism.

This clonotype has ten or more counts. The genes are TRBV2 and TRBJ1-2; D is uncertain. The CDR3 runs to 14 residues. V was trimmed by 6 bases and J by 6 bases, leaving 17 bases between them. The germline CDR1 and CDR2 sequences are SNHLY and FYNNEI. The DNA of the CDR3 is TGTGCCAGCAGGGCATCGCGAGGATTTGATGGCTACACCTTC. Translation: CASRASRGFDGYTF.

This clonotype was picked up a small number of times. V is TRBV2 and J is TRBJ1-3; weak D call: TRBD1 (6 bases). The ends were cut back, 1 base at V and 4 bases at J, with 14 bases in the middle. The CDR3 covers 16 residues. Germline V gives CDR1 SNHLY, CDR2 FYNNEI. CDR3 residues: CASSEEGQSVGNTIYF. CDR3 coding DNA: TGTGCCAGCAGTGAAGAAGGACAGTCAGTGGGAAACACCATATATTTT.

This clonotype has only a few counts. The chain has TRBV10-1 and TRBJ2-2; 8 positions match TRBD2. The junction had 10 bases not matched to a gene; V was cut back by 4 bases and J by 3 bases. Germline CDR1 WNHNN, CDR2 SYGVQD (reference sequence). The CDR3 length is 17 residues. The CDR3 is CASSGSSGRGDTGELFF. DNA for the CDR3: TGCGCCAGCAGTGGTTCCAGCGGGAGAGGAGACACCGGGGAGCTGTTTTTT.

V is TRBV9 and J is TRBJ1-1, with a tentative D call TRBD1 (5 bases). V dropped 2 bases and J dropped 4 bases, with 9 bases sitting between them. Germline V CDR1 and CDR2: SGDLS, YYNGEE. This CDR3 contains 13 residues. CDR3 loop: CASSVAGRTEAFF. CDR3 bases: TGTGCCAGCAGCGTTGCAGGGCGCACTGAAGCTTTCTTT.

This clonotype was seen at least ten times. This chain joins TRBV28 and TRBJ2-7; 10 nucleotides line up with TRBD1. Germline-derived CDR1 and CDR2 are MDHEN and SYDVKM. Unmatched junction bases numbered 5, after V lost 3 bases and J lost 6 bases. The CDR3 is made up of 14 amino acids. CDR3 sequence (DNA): TGTGCCAGCAGTTTTGGGACAGGGGATAGCGAGCAGTACTTC. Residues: CASSFGTGDSEQYF.

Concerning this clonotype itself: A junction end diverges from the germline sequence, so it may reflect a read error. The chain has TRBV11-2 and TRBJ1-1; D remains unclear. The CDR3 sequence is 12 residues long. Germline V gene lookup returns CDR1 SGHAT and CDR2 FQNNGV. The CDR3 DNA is TGTGCCAGCAGCTTAGCTCCCGGCGGGCTTATCTTT. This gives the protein CASSLAPGGLIF.

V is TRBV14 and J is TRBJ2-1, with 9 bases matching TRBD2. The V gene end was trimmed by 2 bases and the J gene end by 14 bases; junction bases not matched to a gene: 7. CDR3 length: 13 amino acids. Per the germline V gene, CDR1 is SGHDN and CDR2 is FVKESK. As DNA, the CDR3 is TGTGCCAGCAGCCAAACCATAGCGGGAGAGGAGTTCTTC. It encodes CASSQTIAGEEFF.

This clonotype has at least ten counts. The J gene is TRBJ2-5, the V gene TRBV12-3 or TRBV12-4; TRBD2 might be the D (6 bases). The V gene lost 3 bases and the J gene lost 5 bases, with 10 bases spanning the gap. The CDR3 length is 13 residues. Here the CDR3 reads CASSLSGGETQYF. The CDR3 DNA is TGTGCCAGCAGTTTGAGTGGGGGGGAGACCCAGTACTTC.

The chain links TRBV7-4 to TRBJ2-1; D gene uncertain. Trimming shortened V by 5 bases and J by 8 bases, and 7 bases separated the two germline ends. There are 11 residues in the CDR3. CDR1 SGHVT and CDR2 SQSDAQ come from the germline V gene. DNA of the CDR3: TGTGCCAGCAGCCGGGCTGATGAGCAGTTCTTC. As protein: CASSRADEQFF.

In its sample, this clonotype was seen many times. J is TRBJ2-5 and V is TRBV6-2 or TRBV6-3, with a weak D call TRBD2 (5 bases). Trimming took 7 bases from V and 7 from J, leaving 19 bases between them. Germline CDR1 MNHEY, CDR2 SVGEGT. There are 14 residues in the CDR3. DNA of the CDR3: TGTGCCAGCACCGACTTCGGGGTGGTAGGGACCCAGTACTTC. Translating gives CASTDFGVVGTQYF.

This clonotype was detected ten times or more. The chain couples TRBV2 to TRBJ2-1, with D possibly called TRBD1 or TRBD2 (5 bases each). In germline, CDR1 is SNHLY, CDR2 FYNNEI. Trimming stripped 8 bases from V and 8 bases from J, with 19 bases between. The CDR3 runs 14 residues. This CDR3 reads CASSMGRFTDEQFF. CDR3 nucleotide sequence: TGTGCCAGCTCTATGGGACGTTTCACGGATGAGCAGTTCTTC.

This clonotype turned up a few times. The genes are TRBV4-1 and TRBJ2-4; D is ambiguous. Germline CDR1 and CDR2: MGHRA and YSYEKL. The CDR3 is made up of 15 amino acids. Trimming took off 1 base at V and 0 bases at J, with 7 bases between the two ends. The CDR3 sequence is CASSQVQLAKNIQYF. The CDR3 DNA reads TGCGCCAGCAGCCAAGTCCAGCTAGCCAAAAACATTCAGTACTTC.

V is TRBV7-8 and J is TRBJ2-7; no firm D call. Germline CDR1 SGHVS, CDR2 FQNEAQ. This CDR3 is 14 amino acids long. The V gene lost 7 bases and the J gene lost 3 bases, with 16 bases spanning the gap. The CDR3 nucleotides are TGTGCCAGCACCGATGCTTACCTAATCTACGAGCAGTACTTC. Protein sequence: CASTDAYLIYEQYF.

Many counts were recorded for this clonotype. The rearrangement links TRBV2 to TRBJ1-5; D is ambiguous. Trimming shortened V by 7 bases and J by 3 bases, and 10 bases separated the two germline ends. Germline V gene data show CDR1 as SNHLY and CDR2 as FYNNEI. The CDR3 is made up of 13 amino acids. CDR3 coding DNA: TGTGCCAGCACCCGGGATAACAATCAGCCCCAGCATTTT. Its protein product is CASTRDNNQPQHF.

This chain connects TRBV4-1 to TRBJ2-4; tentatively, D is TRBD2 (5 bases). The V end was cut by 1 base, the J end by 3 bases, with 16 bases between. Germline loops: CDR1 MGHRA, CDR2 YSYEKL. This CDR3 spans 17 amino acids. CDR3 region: CASSQGYGEFGKNIQYF. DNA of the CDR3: TGCGCCAGCAGCCAAGGATACGGGGAATTTGGCAAAAACATTCAGTACTTC.

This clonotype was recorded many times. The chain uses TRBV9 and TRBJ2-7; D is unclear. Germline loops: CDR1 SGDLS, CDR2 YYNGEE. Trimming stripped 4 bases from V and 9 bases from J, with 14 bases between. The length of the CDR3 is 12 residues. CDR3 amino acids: CASSPDLIMQYF. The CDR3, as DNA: TGTGCCAGCAGCCCCGACCTTATAATGCAGTACTTC. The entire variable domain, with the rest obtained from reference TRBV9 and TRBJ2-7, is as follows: DSGVTQTPKHLITATGQRVTLRCSPRSGDLSVYWYQQSLDQGLQFLIQYYNGEERAKGNILERFSAQQFPDLHSELNLSSLELGDSALYFCASSPDLIMQYFGPGTRLTVT.

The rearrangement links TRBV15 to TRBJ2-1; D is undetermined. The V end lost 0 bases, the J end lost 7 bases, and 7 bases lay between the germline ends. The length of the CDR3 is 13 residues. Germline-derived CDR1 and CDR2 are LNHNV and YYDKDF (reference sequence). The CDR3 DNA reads TGTGCCACCAGCAGAGACCAAGGGAATGAGCAGTTCTTC. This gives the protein CATSRDQGNEQFF.

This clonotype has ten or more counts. CDR3 in amino acids: CASSLGVGLLNEQFF. CDR3 in DNA: TGTGCCAGCAGCCTCGGGGTAGGGCTCCTCAATGAGCAGTTCTTC. This chain uses TRBV7-8 with TRBJ2-1; possible D gene TRBD2, 5 bases. Germline V gene sequence: CDR1 SGHVS, CDR2 FQNEAQ. The CDR3 totals 15 residues. The V end lost 5 bases, the J end lost 6 bases, and 17 bases lay between the germline ends.

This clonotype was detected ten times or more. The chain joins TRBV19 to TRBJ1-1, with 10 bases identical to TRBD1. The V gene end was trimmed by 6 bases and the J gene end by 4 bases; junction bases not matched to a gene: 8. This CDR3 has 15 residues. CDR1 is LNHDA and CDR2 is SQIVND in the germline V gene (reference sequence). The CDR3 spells CASRLTGTGATEAFF. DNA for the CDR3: TGTGCCAGTAGACTGACCGGGACAGGGGCCACTGAAGCTTTCTTT.

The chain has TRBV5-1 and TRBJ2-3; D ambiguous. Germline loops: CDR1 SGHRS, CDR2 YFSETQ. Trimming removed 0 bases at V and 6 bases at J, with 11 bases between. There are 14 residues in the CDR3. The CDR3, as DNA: TGCGCCAGCAGCTTGGCGGCGGTGGGGGATACGCAGTATTTT. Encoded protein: CASSLAAVGDTQYF.